What follows are 25 T cell receptor beta chains derived from one specimen sequenced in a study of blood T cells in healthy people across ages. Alongside a J-beta primer mix, a sample-barcoded 5' primer served in a second PCR lasting 7 to 11 cycles. One entry per CDR3 protein results from TCRdb running MiXCR on the 5' RACE reads. There are 760,000 or so distinct CDR3 sequences in the sample; around a quarter occur only once, and 8% to 10% lies in the top ten. The data were also submitted as part of a second study, on T cells of mothers and their children.

The sample was blood. These receptors originate from a boy under 18 in good health.

This chain joins TRBV6-6 and TRBJ2-5; 8 bases are a match to TRBD1. The V and J ends lost 5 bases and 5 bases, in that order; junction bases with no gene match: 7. Germline CDR1 and CDR2: MNHNY and SVGAGI (reference sequence). This CDR3 has 14 residues. The CDR3 reads CASSGAGGVETQYF. The CDR3 bases are TGTGCCAGCAGTGGGGCAGGGGGCGTCGAGACCCAGTACTTC.

This clonotype came up a few times. This chain uses TRBV7-2 with TRBJ1-2; weak D call: TRBD1 (6 bases). The V end lost 3 bases, the J end lost 5 bases, and 13 bases lay between the germline ends. This CDR3 has 14 residues. Germline V gene lookup returns CDR1 SGHTA and CDR2 FQGNSA. The CDR3 here is CASSFEAGAYGYTF. CDR3 DNA sequence: TGTGCCAGCAGCTTTGAGGCAGGGGCTTATGGCTACACCTTC.

This clonotype occurred a few times. The chain uses TRBV7-9 and TRBJ2-3; 9 bases align to TRBD1. The germline V gene encodes CDR1 SEHNR and CDR2 FQNEAQ (reference sequence). V gave up 3 bases and J gave up 2 bases; unmatched junction bases: 3. CDR3 length: 15 residues. This CDR3 reads CASSFTGGYTDTQYF. CDR3 DNA sequence: TGTGCCAGCAGCTTTACAGGGGGCTACACAGATACGCAGTATTTT.

CDR3 in amino acids: CASSLSRAQDTQYF. CDR3 DNA: TGTGCCAGCAGTTTATCCAGGGCCCAAGATACGCAGTATTTT. The chain is built from TRBV12-3 or TRBV12-4 and TRBJ2-3, with D perhaps TRBD1 (5 bases). The CDR3 loop spans 14 amino acids. V dropped 2 bases and J dropped 5 bases, with 11 bases sitting between them.

The rearrangement uses TRBV5-1 and TRBJ2-5, with D maybe TRBD1 (6 bases). Trimming shortened V by 4 bases and J by 5 bases, and 15 bases separated the two germline ends. Germline V gives CDR1 SGHRS, CDR2 YFSETQ. The length of the CDR3 is 14 residues. CDR3 sequence reads: CASSNPRGEETQYF. CDR3 bases: TGCGCCAGCAGCAACCCCAGGGGTGAGGAGACCCAGTACTTC.

This clonotype has just a few counts. A read error may produce the germline difference seen at one junction end. The gene calls are TRBV12-3 or TRBV12-4 and TRBJ1-4, with D uncertain. The CDR3 spans 14 residues. CDR3 nucleotide sequence: TGTGCCAGCGGTTTAGCTGATTTGGGAGAAAAACTGTTTTTT. Translated, it gives CASGLADLGEKLFF.

The genes are TRBV6-5 and TRBJ2-7, with D possibly matching TRBD2 (5 bases). CDR1 is MNHEY and CDR2 is SVGAGI in the germline V gene. CDR3 length: 14 amino acids. V dropped 8 bases and J dropped 2 bases, with 16 bases sitting between them. For the CDR3, the DNA is TGTGCCAGCTCCTTGACCACGGGGACCTACGAGCAGTACTTC. Amino acid sequence: CASSLTTGTYEQYF.

This clonotype was picked up a small number of times. The V and J genes are TRBV7-9 and TRBJ2-5; TRBD1 is a possible D gene (5 bases). Per germline, CDR1 SEHNR and CDR2 FQNEAQ (reference sequence). Trimming took off 1 base at V and 3 bases at J, with 9 bases between the two ends. The CDR3 spans 14 residues. The CDR3 sequence is CASSLGGWEETQYF. The CDR3 DNA reads TGTGCCAGCAGCTTAGGGGGCTGGGAAGAGACCCAGTACTTC.

This clonotype showed up just a few times. The chain carries TRBV19 and TRBJ2-7, with 9 bases identical to TRBD1. From germline, CDR1 is LNHDA and CDR2 SQIVND (reference sequence). V was clipped by 2 bases and J by 5 bases; unmatched bases: 10. CDR3 length equals 16 residues. The chain's CDR3 is CASSILGTGTGNEQYF. The CDR3 region has the DNA TGTGCCAGTAGTATATTGGGAACTGGGACAGGGAACGAGCAGTACTTC.

The chain has TRBV7-2 and TRBJ2-5, with D perhaps matching TRBD1 or TRBD2 (7 bases each). V dropped 2 bases and J dropped 5 bases, with 18 bases sitting between them. The CDR3 is made up of 16 amino acids. Germline loops: CDR1 SGHTA, CDR2 FQGNSA. CDR3 sequence: CASSLRVRGGWETQYF. Here the CDR3 DNA reads TGTGCCAGCAGCTTAAGGGTCAGGGGGGGCTGGGAGACCCAGTACTTC.

This clonotype was picked up many times. The chain is built from TRBV10-3 and TRBJ2-3, with 8 bases fitting TRBD2. The CDR3 has 15 amino acids. The ends lost 4 bases at V and 3 bases at J; junction bases unmatched: 6. Germline loops: CDR1 ENHRY, CDR2 SYGVKD. CDR3 sequence: CAISALSGGTDTQYF. The CDR3 DNA is TGTGCCATCAGTGCCCTAAGCGGGGGTACAGATACGCAGTATTTT.

This clonotype has a handful of counts. V gene TRBV20-1 combines with J gene TRBJ2-5, with 8 bases that match TRBD1. The J call may not be correct, given that the DNA end is closer to TRBJ2-7. This CDR3 has 14 amino acids. Germline CDR1 reads DFQATT; CDR2 reads SNEGSKA (reference sequence). CDR3 amino acids: CSATLTGDFYEQYF. The CDR3 DNA follows: TGCAGTGCTACCCTGACAGGGGATTTCTACGAGCAGTACTTC.

This clonotype was seen more than once but under ten times. CDR3: CASRDGLVYTF. CDR3 coding DNA: TGTGCCAGCAGGGACGGACTCGTCTACACCTTC. The chain recombines TRBV12-3 or TRBV12-4 with TRBJ1-2; D uncertain. V was trimmed by 6 bases and J by 10 bases, leaving 12 bases between them. The CDR3 length is 11 residues.

This clonotype was counted once. This rearrangement joins TRBV20-1 to TRBJ1-2; no clear D. Germline CDR1 and CDR2: DFQATT and SNEGSKA (reference sequence). The CDR3 runs to 12 residues. Trimming shortened V by 3 bases and J by 4 bases, and 9 bases separated the two germline ends. The CDR3 DNA sequence: TGCAGTGCTAGCGTTGCGTCCTATGGCTACACCTTC. This encodes CSASVASYGYTF.

The V and J genes are TRBV27 and TRBJ2-1, with D perhaps TRBD1 or TRBD2 (5 bases each). The end of the DNA is better explained by TRBJ2-5, so the J call may be wrong. Germline assignment: CDR1 MNHEY and CDR2 SMNVEV (reference sequence). CDR3 length equals 13 residues. CDR3 in amino acids: CASSLGARGTQYF. Here the CDR3 DNA reads TGTGCCAGCAGTTTAGGGGCCCGGGGGACCCAGTACTTC.

This clonotype was observed a few times. The chain carries TRBV6-1 and TRBJ2-1; TRBD2 is a possible D gene (7 bases). V lost 7 bases and J lost 10, with 29 bases in between. Per the germline V gene, CDR1 is MNHNS and CDR2 is SASEGT. This CDR3 is 17 amino acids long. As DNA, the CDR3 is TGTGCCAGCATTCGGGGAGGGGGGCTTAGTTCGATTAACGAGCAGTTCTTC. Protein product: CASIRGGGLSSINEQFF.

The chain uses TRBV24-1 and TRBJ2-2; the match to TRBD2 covers 15 bases. This CDR3 comprises 20 residues. V gave up 1 base and J gave up 1 base; unmatched junction bases: 6. The germline gives CDR1 KGHDR, CDR2 SFDVKD. The DNA of the CDR3 is TGTGCCACCAGTGATTTCACCGGACTAGCGGGGGGGCTGAACACCGGGGAGCTGTTTTTT. Its translation: CATSDFTGLAGGLNTGELFF.

This clonotype was found a few times. Compared with germline, one end of the junction differs, possibly owing to a read error. The CDR3 sequence is CASSLADYDYTF. The CDR3 bases are TGTGCCAGCAGTTTGGCGGATTATGACTACACCTTC. The genes are TRBV28 and TRBJ1-2; D is undetermined. Germline V CDR1 and CDR2: MDHEN, SYDVKM. This CDR3 is built from 12 residues.

The chain employs TRBV28 and TRBJ1-4; no reliable D call. Germline V gives CDR1 MDHEN, CDR2 SYDVKM. V lost 5 bases and J lost 4, with 11 bases in between. The CDR3 is 14 amino acids. The CDR3 DNA reads TGTGCCAGCAGTAGGTCACAGCTTAATGAAAAACTGTTTTTT. Its translation is CASSRSQLNEKLFF. The full variable domain, in which reference TRBV28 and TRBJ1-4 provide the parts outside the CDR3, is DVKVTQSSRYLVKRTGEKVFLECVQDMDHENMFWYRQDPGLGLRLIYFSYDVKMKEKGDIPEGYSVSREKKERFSLILESASTNQTSMYLCASSRSQLNEKLFFGSGTQLSVL.

This clonotype was found a few times. The chain employs TRBV7-2 and TRBJ2-1; tentative D call: TRBD2 (6 bases). Germline V CDR1 and CDR2: SGHTA, FQGNSA. The CDR3 is made up of 14 amino acids. V lost 5 bases and J lost 3, with 11 bases in between. The CDR3: CASSPGALYNEQFF. The DNA for the CDR3 is TGTGCCAGCAGCCCGGGAGCCCTCTACAATGAGCAGTTCTTC.

This clonotype was counted only a few times. Germline is not matched at one junction end, which may reflect a read error. The rearrangement uses TRBV11-2 and TRBJ2-5; D may match TRBD1 or TRBD2 (5 bases each). This CDR3 has 12 amino acids. Germline loops: CDR1 SGHAT, CDR2 FQNNGV. The CDR3 region is CASSLGTWGTFF. The CDR3 bases are TGTGCCAGCAGCTTAGGAACTTGGGGGACCTTCTTC.

This clonotype appeared a few times. The chain couples TRBV2 to TRBJ1-6; TRBD1 matches at 7 bases. Germline CDR1 is SNHLY and CDR2 is FYNNEI. The length of the CDR3 is 13 residues. The J segment lost 11 bases and the V segment lost 6 bases, leaving 7 bases of the junction unmatched. The CDR3 coding sequence is TGTGCCAGCAGACGCGACAGGGACGCACCCCTCCACTTT. This codes for CASRRDRDAPLHF.

This clonotype has just a few counts. V is TRBV7-2 and J is TRBJ2-5; 7 bases fit TRBD2. Near its end, the DNA agrees better with TRBJ2-7, so the J call may be wrong. This CDR3 region has 15 residues. Germline-derived CDR1 and CDR2 are SGHTA and FQGNSA. The chain's CDR3 is CASSLASSGIHEQYF. The CDR3 nucleotides are TGTGCCAGCAGCTTAGCGTCCAGCGGGATCCACGAGCAGTACTTC.

The chain joins TRBV12-3 or TRBV12-4 to TRBJ2-7; the match to TRBD1 covers 12 bases. The CDR3 runs 15 residues. Germline trimming cut 5 bases from V and 2 bases from J; bases unmatched to any gene: 4. CDR3 protein: CASSAGQGATYEQYF. The CDR3 DNA is TGTGCCAGCAGTGCGGGACAGGGGGCAACCTACGAGCAGTACTTC.

J is TRBJ1-5 and V is TRBV5-6, with D possibly TRBD1 on 6 matching bases. Germline CDR1 and CDR2: SGHDT and YYEEEE. This CDR3 comprises 17 residues. Deletions cut 3 bases from V and 2 bases from J, with 18 bases between. CDR3 nucleotides: TGTGCCAGCAGCTCTACTATGCGAAGGACAGGCAATCAGCCCCAGCATTTT. Its translation is CASSSTMRRTGNQPQHF.